A single sample gave rise to the 20 T cell receptor beta chains below, sequenced in a study of blood T cell repertoires in COVID-19. Data came from immunoSEQ multiplex PCR; TCRdb stores just in-frame clones and leaves some out. The sample contains around 300,000 clones, about nine tenths of which appear only once. Material for sequencing was peripheral blood. The source is a woman aged 25-40 years with active or convalescent COVID-19.

As concerns this clone: At the DNA level, this CDR3 is encoded by other sequences in the same sample as well. V and J are TRBV3-1 (or the pseudogene TRBV3-2) and TRBJ2-7; tentative D call: TRBD2 (5 bases). CDR1 and CDR2 (germline): LGHDT, YNNKEL (reference sequence). CDR3 length: 14 residues. Trimming removed 1 base at V and 1 base at J, with 8 bases between. The CDR3 nucleotides read TGTGCCAGCAGCCAAGCCAGCGGTTCCTACGAGCAGTACTTC. It yields the protein CASSQASGSYEQYF.

The table lists this clone with a count of one. This chain links TRBV5-5 with TRBJ2-5, with D possibly being TRBD1 (8 bases). V lost 3 bases and J 5 bases, leaving 17 bases between the germline ends. From germline, CDR1 is SGHKS and CDR2 YYEKEE (reference sequence). The CDR3 covers 15 residues. The CDR3 spells CASSSQGGYSETQYF. As DNA, the CDR3 is TGTGCCAGCAGCTCACAGGGGGGGTATTCGGAGACCCAGTACTTC. Full variable domain (rest looked up from reference TRBV5-5 and TRBJ2-5): DAGVTQSPTHLIKTRGQQVTLRCSPISGHKSVSWYQQVLGQGPQFIFQYYEKEERGRGNFPDRFSARQFPNYSSELNVNALLLGDSALYLCASSSQGGYSETQYFGPGTRLLVL.

This clone was counted once. V is TRBV10-3 and J is TRBJ2-2; D not certain. The germline V gene has CDR1 ENHRY and CDR2 SYGVKD. The V end was cut by 2 bases, the J end by 3 bases, with 7 bases between. This CDR3 is built from 14 residues. The CDR3 coding sequence is TGTGCCATCAGTGAGCGCGAGGACACCGGGGAGCTGTTTTTT. Its protein product is CAISEREDTGELFF.

The chain has TRBV25-1 and TRBJ1-2; possible D gene TRBD1, 6 bases. Trimming left V 8 bases short and J 8 bases short, with 21 bases between. Germline V gene sequence: CDR1 MGHDK, CDR2 SYGVNS. This CDR3 has 14 residues. The CDR3 sequence: CASGGGFSTDGYTF. The CDR3, as DNA: TGTGCCAGCGGGGGGGGCTTCTCCACCGACGGCTACACCTTC.

V is TRBV30 and J is TRBJ1-6, with 10 bases identical to TRBD1. CDR3 length: 13 amino acids. CDR1 and CDR2 (germline): GTSNPN, SVGIG (reference sequence). Germline trimming cut 8 bases from V and 7 bases from J; bases unmatched to any gene: 5. CDR3 loop: CAGQGGRNSPLHF. CDR3 bases: TGTGCCGGACAGGGGGGGAGGAATTCACCCCTCCACTTT.

Here the CDR3 DNA reads TGTGCCAGCAAGCGGCAGCAGACCTACGAGCAGTACTTC. As protein: CASKRQQTYEQYF. The V call is TRBV2, the J call TRBJ2-7; a possible D gene is TRBD2 (5 bases). The CDR3 contains 13 residues. Germline V gives CDR1 SNHLY, CDR2 FYNNEI. Trimming cost V 7 bases and J 2 bases, with 12 bases left between them.

J is TRBJ1-1 and V is TRBV5-6; D may be TRBD1 (5 bases). The V end was cut by 4 bases, the J end by 1 base, with 11 bases between. Germline V gives CDR1 SGHDT, CDR2 YYEEEE. The CDR3 sequence is 14 residues long. The CDR3 loop is CASSLPTGNTEAFF. For the CDR3, the DNA is TGTGCCAGCAGCCTCCCCACAGGGAACACTGAAGCTTTCTTT.

This clone was observed a few times. The genes are TRBV19 and TRBJ2-7; D is unresolved. CDR1 and CDR2 from the germline V gene are LNHDA and SQIVND (reference sequence). The CDR3 length is 13 residues. Trimming pared 4 bases from V and 2 bases from J, leaving 9 bases between. CDR3 nucleotide sequence: TGTGCCAGTAGTAAAATAGGAGCCTACGAGCAGTACTTC. It encodes CASSKIGAYEQYF.

This chain connects TRBV6-2 or TRBV6-3 to TRBJ2-1; TRBD2 is a possible D gene (7 bases). CDR1 and CDR2 (germline): MNHEY, SVGEGT. The V gene lost 5 bases and the J gene lost 8 bases, with 16 bases spanning the gap. The CDR3 consists of 14 residues. The CDR3 nucleotides read TGTGCCAGCAGTAGGAGGGGGGGCCGGTATGAGCAGTTCTTC. Translation gives CASSRRGGRYEQFF.

The genes are TRBV30 and TRBJ2-3; TRBD1 aligns across 11 bases. V lost 0 bases and J lost 3; bases outside the gene matches: 11. The V gene's germline CDR1 is GTSNPN and CDR2 SVGIG (reference sequence). The CDR3 extends over 18 amino acids. CDR3 in amino acids: CAWSVPPPGTGGTDTQYF. CDR3 coding DNA: TGTGCCTGGAGTGTACCCCCACCTGGGACAGGGGGAACAGATACGCAGTATTTT.

Comment on this clone: The sample contains more than one DNA sequence encoding this CDR3. The genes are TRBV30 and TRBJ2-5, with D maybe TRBD1 (7 bases). Germline V gene lookup returns CDR1 GTSNPN and CDR2 SVGIG (reference sequence). V was shortened by 3 bases and J by 5 bases, with 10 bases between the two germline ends. CDR3 length: 12 amino acids. The CDR3 here is CAWSPGGETQYF. CDR3 bases: TGTGCCTGGAGCCCAGGGGGGGAGACCCAGTACTTC. The whole variable domain, filled in from reference TRBV30 and TRBJ2-5, reads SQTIHQWPATLVQPVGSPLSLECTVEGTSNPNLYWYRQAAGRGLQLLFYSVGIGQISSEVPQNLSASRPQDRQFILSSKKLLLSDSGFYLCAWSPGGETQYFGPGTRLLVL.

The rearrangement uses TRBV3-1 (or the pseudogene TRBV3-2) and TRBJ2-7, with D uncertain. The CDR3 is 13 residues long. Germline V lookup: CDR1 LGHDT, CDR2 YNNKEL (reference sequence). The V end was cut by 4 bases, the J end by 2 bases, with 9 bases between. The CDR3: CASSLTVPYEQYF. The DNA of the CDR3 is TGTGCCAGCAGCCTCACTGTACCCTACGAGCAGTACTTC.

The J gene is TRBJ1-5, the V gene TRBV7-2, with 7 bases fitting TRBD1. This CDR3 region has 14 residues. The germline gives CDR1 SGHTA, CDR2 FQGNSA. The junction had 7 bases not matched to a gene; V was cut back by 7 bases and J by 4 bases. CDR3 coding DNA: TGTGCCAGCACTTCGACAGGGTCGAATCAGCCCCAGCATTTT. This encodes CASTSTGSNQPQHF. Complete variable domain (other parts from reference TRBV7-2 and TRBJ1-5): GAGVSQSPSNKVTEKGKDVELRCDPISGHTALYWYRQSLGQGLEFLIYFQGNSAPDKSGLPSDRFSAERTGGSVSTLTIQRTQQEDSAVYLCASTSTGSNQPQHFGDGTRLSIL.

The J gene is TRBJ1-3, the V gene TRBV2; no clear D. Germline lookup yields CDR1 SNHLY and CDR2 FYNNEI. This CDR3 is built from 15 residues. The V and J ends lost 2 bases and 4 bases respectively, with 12 bases between them. The DNA of the CDR3 is TGTGCCAGCAGTGAATGGGCGGGAGGCGGAAACACCATATATTTT. Protein: CASSEWAGGGNTIYF.

This clone was recorded a few times. This rearrangement joins TRBV19 to TRBJ1-5; TRBD1 matches 8 bases. Looked up from germline, CDR1 is LNHDA and CDR2 is SQIVND (reference sequence). The CDR3 consists of 18 residues. With 5 bases clipped from V and 2 bases from J, the junction kept 14 bases outside the gene matches. The CDR3 bases are TGTGCCAGTAGTGGCGGGACAGGTATTTTTCTGGGCAATCAGCCCCAGCATTTT. Amino acid sequence: CASSGGTGIFLGNQPQHF.

The chain carries TRBV7-9 and TRBJ2-3; the D gene is possibly TRBD2 (6 bases). Trimming stripped 0 bases from V and 6 bases from J, with 19 bases between. The CDR3 runs 17 residues. CDR1 SEHNR and CDR2 FQNEAQ come from the germline V gene (reference sequence). In DNA form, the CDR3 reads TGTGCCAGCAGCTTAGCATCGCGGGGCCGAAGGGTGGATACGCAGTATTTT. Residues: CASSLASRGRRVDTQYF. Combining the CDR3 with reference TRBV7-9 and TRBJ2-3 gives the whole variable domain DTGVSQNPRHKITKRGQNVTFRCDPISEHNRLYWYRQTLGQGPEFLTYFQNEAQLEKSRLLSDRFSAERPKGSFSTLEIQRTEQGDSAMYLCASSLASRGRRVDTQYFGPGTRLTVL.

The chain has TRBV18 and TRBJ1-6; 9 positions agree with TRBD1. Per the germline V gene, CDR1 is KGHSH and CDR2 is LQKENI. The CDR3 is 14 residues long. Trimming at V came to 2 bases and at J to 8 bases, leaving 1 base not matched to a gene. CDR3 residues: CASSPDRGYSPLHF. CDR3 sequence (DNA): TGTGCCAGCTCACCAGACAGGGGGTATTCACCCCTCCACTTT.

V and J are TRBV5-1 and TRBJ2-3; D unresolved. The CDR3 is 14 amino acids. Deletions cut 4 bases from V and 3 bases from J, with 12 bases between. Germline loops: CDR1 SGHRS, CDR2 YFSETQ. The chain's CDR3 is CASSALTSTDTQYF. The CDR3 nucleotides are TGCGCCAGCAGCGCTTTGACAAGTACAGATACGCAGTATTTT.

This clone was seen a few times. This CDR3 reads CASRGRGAGVTYNEQFF. DNA of the CDR3: TGTGCCAGCAGGGGCCGAGGAGCGGGGGTGACCTACAATGAGCAGTTCTTC. The V call is TRBV6-4, the J call TRBJ2-1, with TRBD2 matching over 8 bases. Germline lookup yields CDR1 MRHNA and CDR2 SNTAGT. CDR3 length: 17 residues. V lost 6 bases, J lost 2 bases, and 12 bases stayed unmatched.

CDR3 in amino acids: CSASFARYNEQFF. The CDR3 region has the DNA TGCAGTGCTAGTTTCGCCAGGTACAATGAGCAGTTCTTC. This rearrangement joins TRBV20-1 to TRBJ2-1; D not resolved. The CDR3 runs 13 residues. V was trimmed by 3 bases and J by 4 bases, leaving 10 bases between them. Germline CDR1 is DFQATT and CDR2 is SNEGSKA (reference sequence).